The clone carrying this TCR beta chain was seen only a few times. Its antigen is still unknown. Germline-derived CDR1 and CDR2 are SGHNT and YYREEE (reference sequence). The CDR3 runs to 15 residues. V was pared by 2 bases and J by 1 base, with 11 bases between. Averaging roughly 120 mL, one heparinised blood draw came from each individual donor. Via CD45RO/CCR7/CD25/CD127/CD95/CD27, cells of the CD4+ naive, central memory, regulatory and stem cell-like memory subsets were sorted. The sample comes from a study of beta chain features in type 1 diabetes. Investigators reverse transcribed all isolated RNA, so they sequenced expressed TCRB transcripts. The table came from immunoSEQ multiplex PCR; TCRdb's copy has only in-frame clones and leaves some out. The sample holds roughly 250,000 clones, just over 20% seen once. Study-level results: Shortening of TCRB CDR3s, moderate but significant, appeared in all four CD4+ subsets of Type 1 diabetes patients. Junctions at VDJ sites from type 1 diabetes patients had fewer insertions and more deletions. Among patients, naive, central memory and Treg TCRB repertoires appeared more similar than among healthy donors.

V and J are TRBV5-4 and TRBJ2-3; a weak D match, TRBD1 (5 bases). This receptor was obtained from a woman aged 35 to 49 with type 1 diabetes. The material sequenced was naive CD4+ T cells from blood. CDR3 residues: CASSFREGGTDTQYF. CDR3 bases: TGTGCCAGCAGCTTCAGGGAAGGCGGCACAGATACGCAGTATTTT.